The sequence of this T cell receptor beta chain was determined in a study of early stage breast cancer tumors. Clones were sequenced by immunoSEQ multiplex PCR, and TCRdb holds only the in-frame ones, with some missing. The sample lists 35,000 to 45,000 clones; over 70% were seen once. The ends were cut back, 6 bases at V and 1 base at J, with 6 bases in the middle. Per the germline V gene, CDR1 is MNHNS and CDR2 is SASEGT. The CDR3 loop spans 13 amino acids. V gene TRBV6-1 combines with J gene TRBJ2-2, with D tentatively TRBD1 (6 bases). The specimen was blood. This clonotype originated in a person aged 55 to 75 with breast cancer. CDR3 DNA sequence: TGTGCCAGCAGACAGGGGAACACCGGGGAGCTGTTTTTT. It yields the protein CASRQGNTGELFF.